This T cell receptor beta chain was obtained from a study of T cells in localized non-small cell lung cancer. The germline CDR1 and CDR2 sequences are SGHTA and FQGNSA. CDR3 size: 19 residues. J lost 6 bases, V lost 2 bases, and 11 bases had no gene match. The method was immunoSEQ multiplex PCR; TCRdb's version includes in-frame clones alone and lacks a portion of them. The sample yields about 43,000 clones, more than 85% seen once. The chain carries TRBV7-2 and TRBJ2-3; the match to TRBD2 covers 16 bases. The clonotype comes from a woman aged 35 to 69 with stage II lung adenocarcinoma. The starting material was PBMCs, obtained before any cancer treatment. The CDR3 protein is CASSLRGLAGGQVGDTQYF. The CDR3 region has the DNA TGTGCCAGCAGCTTACGGGGACTAGCGGGAGGGCAAGTGGGGGATACGCAGTATTTT.